One and the same sample provided the 4 T cell receptor beta chains below, sequenced in a study of vaccination effects on CD4 cells after COVID-19. Viral peptide pool expansion of antigen-specific CD4+ T cells preceded sequencing in the ViraFEST assay. The culture ran for 10 to 11 days, and then CD4+ T cells were isolated. In the vaccine recipients, nucleocapsid antibodies were negative and there was no prior SARS-CoV-2 infection. Antigens for these TCRs are unknown. TCRdb's table, derived via immunoSEQ multiplex PCR, lists solely in-frame clones and lacks some. The data hold approximately 30,000 clones, with approximately 70% observed a single time. The sequenced sample was CD4+ T cells from PBMCs cultured with HCoV-NL63 spike peptides, obtained before COVID-19 vaccination. The receptors come from a human donor who received a COVID-19 vaccine.

The rearrangement joins TRBV25-1 to TRBJ1-3; D unclear. The V end was cut by 7 bases, the J end by 4 bases, with 23 bases between. The CDR3 runs 17 residues. Germline V gene data show CDR1 as MGHDK and CDR2 as SYGVNS. The CDR3, as DNA: TGTGCCAGCACCCAGACCACGATCTCTCTGGGAGGAAACACCATATATTTT. Protein sequence: CASTQTTISLGGNTIYF.

This chain joins TRBV25-1 and TRBJ2-1; TRBD2 matches 13 bases. This CDR3 spans 18 amino acids. J gave up 0 bases and V 6 bases, and 8 bases lay outside the gene matches. Germline V gene lookup returns CDR1 MGHDK and CDR2 SYGVNS. The CDR3 bases are TGTGCCAGCAGCTCCGGGACTAGCGGGGTGATCTCCTACAATGAGCAGTTCTTC. Translated: CASSSGTSGVISYNEQFF.

The chain combines TRBV24-1 with TRBJ1-2; 8 bases line up with TRBD1. With 3 bases clipped from V and 3 bases from J, the junction kept 2 bases outside the gene matches. CDR1 KGHDR and CDR2 SFDVKD come from the germline V gene. CDR3 length: 14 amino acids. For the CDR3, the DNA is TGTGCCACCAGTGATCCGGGACAGGACTATGGCTACACCTTC. This gives the protein CATSDPGQDYGYTF.

The CDR3 DNA reads TGTGCCAGCAGCCCCAAGATAGCGGGAGAACAAAATGAAAAACTGTTTTTT. Amino acids: CASSPKIAGEQNEKLFF. The V call is TRBV7-9, the J call TRBJ1-4; no definite D call. This CDR3 is 17 amino acids long. CDR1 is SEHNR and CDR2 is FQNEAQ in the germline V gene (reference sequence). The V gene lost 5 bases and the J gene lost 5 bases, with 21 bases spanning the gap.